Given below is one T cell receptor beta chain in context. What it binds is not known. Germline V gene data show CDR1 as SGHRS and CDR2 as YFSETQ. This CDR3 region has 15 residues. Trimming left V 3 bases short and J 4 bases short, with 13 bases between. The assay was immunoSEQ multiplex PCR, and TCRdb's table has in-frame clones only and misses some. The table lists 100,000 to 150,000 clones, 80% to 90% of them singletons. This entry is derived from a study of T cell responses to AZD1222 COVID-19 vaccine. Findings and limits, study-wide: Mostly white British, mostly female donors; authors suggested clonal diversity may be underestimated.

This chain uses TRBV5-1 with TRBJ2-2; D might be TRBD1 (6 bases). The sequenced sample was peripheral blood, obtained on day 0 of AZD1222 vaccination. The clonotype comes from an adult in good health. The CDR3 protein is CASSWGQASTGELFF. The CDR3 DNA follows: TGCGCCAGCAGCTGGGGACAAGCTTCCACCGGGGAGCTGTTTTTT.